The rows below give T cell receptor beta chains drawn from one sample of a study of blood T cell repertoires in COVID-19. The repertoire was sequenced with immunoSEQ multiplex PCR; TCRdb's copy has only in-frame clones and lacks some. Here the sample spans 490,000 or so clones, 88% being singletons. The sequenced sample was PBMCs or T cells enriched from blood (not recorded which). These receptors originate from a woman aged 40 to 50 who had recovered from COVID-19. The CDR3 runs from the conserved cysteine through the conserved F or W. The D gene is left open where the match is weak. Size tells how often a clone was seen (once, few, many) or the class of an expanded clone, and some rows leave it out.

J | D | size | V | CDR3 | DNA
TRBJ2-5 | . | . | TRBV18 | CASSQLEEETQYF | TGTGCCAGCTCACAACTAGAAGAAGAGACCCAGTACTTC
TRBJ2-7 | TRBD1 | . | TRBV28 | CASSPGQTSEQYF | TGTGCCAGCTCGCCGGGACAGACGTCCGAGCAGTACTTC
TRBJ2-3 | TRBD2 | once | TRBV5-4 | CAIFSGRAGTDTQYF | TGTGCCATCTTTAGCGGGAGGGCAGGCACAGATACGCAGTATTTT
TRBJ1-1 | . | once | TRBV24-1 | CATQQGVDSGEAFF | TGTGCCACCCAACAAGGGGTGGATAGTGGTGAAGCTTTCTTT
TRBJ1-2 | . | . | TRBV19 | CASSKTGGEDGYTF | TGTGCCAGTAGTAAGACGGGAGGGGAAGATGGCTACACCTTC
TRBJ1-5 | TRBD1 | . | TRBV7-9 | CASSFGTGRNQPQHF | TGTGCCAGCAGCTTCGGGACAGGGCGAAATCAGCCCCAGCATTTT
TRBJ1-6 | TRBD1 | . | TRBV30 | CAWSKKDRGAYNSPLHF | TGTGCCTGGAGCAAAAAGGACAGGGGAGCCTATAATTCACCCCTCCACTTT
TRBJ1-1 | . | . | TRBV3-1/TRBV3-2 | CASSPVAGWGTEAFF | TGTGCCAGCAGCCCCGTGGCGGGATGGGGCACTGAAGCTTTCTTT
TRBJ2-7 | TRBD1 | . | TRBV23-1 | CASSQSSGTGGLYEQYF | TGCGCCAGCAGTCAGTCCTCGGGGACAGGGGGTCTCTACGAGCAGTACTTC
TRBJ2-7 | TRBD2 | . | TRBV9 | CASSVTGTSAYEQYF | TGTGCCAGCAGCGTAACCGGGACTAGCGCCTACGAGCAGTACTTC
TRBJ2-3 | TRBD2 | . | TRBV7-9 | CASSHFLAGGSDTQYF | TGTGCCAGCAGCCATTTTTTAGCGGGAGGATCAGATACGCAGTATTTT
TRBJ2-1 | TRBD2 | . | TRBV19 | CASSIGLAGGPWGKNNEQFF | TGTGCCAGTAGTATAGGGCTAGCGGGAGGGCCTTGGGGGAAAAACAATGAGCAGTTCTTC
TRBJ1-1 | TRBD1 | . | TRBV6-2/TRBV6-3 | CASSYNLNRGEAFF | TGTGCCAGCAGTTACAACTTAAACAGGGGGGAAGCTTTCTTT
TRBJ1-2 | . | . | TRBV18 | CASSPEYGYTF | TGTGCCAGCTCACCTGAGTATGGCTACACCTTC
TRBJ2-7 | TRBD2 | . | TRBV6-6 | CASSRDTSGRAYEQYF | TGTGCCAGCAGTCGCGATACTAGCGGGAGGGCCTACGAGCAGTACTTC
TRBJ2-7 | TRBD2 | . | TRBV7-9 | CASSLVFLAGTYEQYF | TGTGCCAGCAGCTTAGTATTTCTAGCGGGAACCTACGAGCAGTACTTC
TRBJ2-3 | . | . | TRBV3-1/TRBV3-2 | CASSQSQGTGTDTQYF | TGTGCCAGCAGCCAATCCCAGGGTACCGGTACAGATACGCAGTATTTT
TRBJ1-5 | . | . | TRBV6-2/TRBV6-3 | CASSYLYGGRNQPQHF | TGTGCCAGCAGTTATCTGTATGGGGGGAGAAATCAGCCCCAGCATTTT
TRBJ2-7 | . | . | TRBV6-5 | CASSRQYDSYEQYF | TGTGCCAGCAGTCGACAGTACGACTCCTACGAGCAGTACTTC
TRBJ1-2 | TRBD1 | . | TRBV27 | CASSWGTGGGYTF | TGTGCCAGCAGTTGGGGTACAGGGGGAGGCTACACCTTC
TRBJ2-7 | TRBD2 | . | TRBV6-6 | CASLGFREGLGEQYF | TGTGCCAGCCTTGGGTTTCGGGAGGGCCTTGGCGAGCAGTACTTC
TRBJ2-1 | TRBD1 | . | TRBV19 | CASKGQPNEQFF | TGTGCCAGTAAGGGACAGCCGAATGAGCAGTTCTTC
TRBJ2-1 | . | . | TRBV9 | CASSVVGLSYNEQFF | TGTGCCAGCAGCGTAGTAGGACTAAGTTACAATGAGCAGTTCTTC
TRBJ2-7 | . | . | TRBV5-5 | CASSARVFYEQYF | TGTGCCAGCAGCGCCAGGGTCTTTTACGAGCAGTACTTC
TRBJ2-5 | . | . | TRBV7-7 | CASSLGLLQETQYF | TGTGCCAGCAGCTTGGGACTGCTTCAAGAGACCCAGTACTTC
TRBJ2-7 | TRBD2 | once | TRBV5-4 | CASPGLALYEQYF | TGTGCCAGCCCAGGACTAGCGTTGTACGAGCAGTACTTC
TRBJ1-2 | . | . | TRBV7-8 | CASSSSRGYTF | TGTGCCAGCAGCTCATCCAGGGGCTACACCTTC
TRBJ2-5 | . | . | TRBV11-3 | CASSLDQVDETQYF | TGTGCCAGCAGCTTAGATCAGGTCGACGAGACCCAGTACTTC
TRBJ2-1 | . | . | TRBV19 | CASSIEGSALSYNEQFF | TGTGCCAGTAGTATAGAGGGGAGCGCACTCTCCTACAATGAGCAGTTCTTC
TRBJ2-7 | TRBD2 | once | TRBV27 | CAIRTSGRYHEQYF | TGTGCCATCAGAACTAGCGGGAGGTACCACGAGCAGTACTTC
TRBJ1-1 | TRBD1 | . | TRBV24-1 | CATSDRDSKAFF | TGTGCCACCAGTGATCGGGACAGCAAGGCTTTCTTT
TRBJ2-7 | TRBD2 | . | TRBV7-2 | CASSRRGGRAAPSYEQYF | TGTGCCAGCAGCCGTCGAGGAGGGAGGGCGGCCCCCTCCTACGAGCAGTACTTC
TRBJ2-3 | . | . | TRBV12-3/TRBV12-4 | CASSLLITDTQYF | TGTGCCAGCAGCCTCCTAATTACAGATACGCAGTATTTT
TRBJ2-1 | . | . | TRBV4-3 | CASSPTGATYNEQFF | TGCGCCAGCAGCCCCACGGGAGCAACCTACAATGAGCAGTTCTTC
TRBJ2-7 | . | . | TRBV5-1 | CASSSEWLAEQYF | TGCGCCAGCAGCTCGGAGTGGCTAGCGGAGCAGTACTTC
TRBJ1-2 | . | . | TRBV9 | CASSRQTDYGYTF | TGTGCCAGCAGCAGACAAACCGACTATGGCTACACCTTC
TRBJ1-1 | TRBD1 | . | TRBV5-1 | CASSLLGQVNTEAFF | TGCGCCAGCAGCTTGTTGGGACAGGTGAACACTGAAGCTTTCTTT
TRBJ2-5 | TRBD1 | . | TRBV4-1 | CASSQDDPRQGDETQYF | TGCGCCAGCAGCCAAGATGACCCTCGACAGGGGGACGAGACCCAGTACTTC
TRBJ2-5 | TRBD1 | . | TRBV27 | CASSPTGTGGETQYF | TGTGCCAGCAGTCCAACCGGGACAGGGGGGGAGACCCAGTACTTC
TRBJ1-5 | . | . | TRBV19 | CASSHRGPQHF | TGTGCCAGTAGTCACCGGGGGCCCCAGCATTTT
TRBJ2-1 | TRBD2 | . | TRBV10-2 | CASSELAGGNEQFF | TGCGCCAGCAGTGAGCTAGCGGGAGGCAATGAGCAGTTCTTC
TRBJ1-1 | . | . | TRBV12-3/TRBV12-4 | CASYGEAYTEAFF | TGTGCCAGCTACGGGGAGGCGTACACTGAAGCTTTCTTT
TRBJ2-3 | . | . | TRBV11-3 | CASSLGTSTDTQYF | TGTGCCAGCAGCTTAGGGACTAGCACAGATACGCAGTATTTT
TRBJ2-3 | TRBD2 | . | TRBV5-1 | CASSTSGDTDTQYF | TGCGCCAGCTCGACTAGCGGAGACACAGATACGCAGTATTTT
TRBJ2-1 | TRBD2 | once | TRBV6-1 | CASSDPRTSGSSNEQFF | TGTGCCAGCAGTGACCCTCGGACTAGCGGGTCCTCCAATGAGCAGTTCTTC
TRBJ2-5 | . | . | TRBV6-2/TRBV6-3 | CASSFSGETQYF | TGTGCCAGCAGTTTTTCGGGGGAGACCCAGTACTTC
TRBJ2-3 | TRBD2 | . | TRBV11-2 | CASSSSPRTSGIYTQYF | TGTGCCAGCAGTTCTAGCCCCAGGACTAGCGGAATTTATACGCAGTATTTT
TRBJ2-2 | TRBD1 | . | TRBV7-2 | CASSKRTGNTGELFF | TGTGCCAGCAGTAAGCGGACAGGAAACACCGGGGAGCTGTTTTTT
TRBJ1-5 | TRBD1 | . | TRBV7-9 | CASSRGQAHLESQHF | TGTGCCAGCAGCCGTGGACAGGCTCACCTAGAGTCCCAGCATTTT
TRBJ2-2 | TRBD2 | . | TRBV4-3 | CASSPLGLAGEGNGELFF | TGCGCCAGCAGCCCCCTAGGACTAGCGGGGGAAGGGAACGGGGAGCTGTTTTTT
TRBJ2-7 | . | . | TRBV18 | CASSPPNYSYEQYF | TGTGCCAGCTCACCACCGAACTATTCCTACGAGCAGTACTTC
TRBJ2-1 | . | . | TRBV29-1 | CSVTRTGKDEQFF | TGCAGCGTAACCCGGACGGGAAAAGATGAGCAGTTCTTC
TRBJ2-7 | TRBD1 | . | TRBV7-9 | CASSRDRYYEQYF | TGTGCCAGCAGCCGGGACAGATACTACGAGCAGTACTTC
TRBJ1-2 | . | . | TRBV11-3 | CASSLEVRGSPFYGYTF | TGTGCCAGCAGCTTAGAGGTTCGCGGATCGCCTTTTTATGGCTACACCTTC
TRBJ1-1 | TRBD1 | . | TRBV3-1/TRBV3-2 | CASAWDRGRSEAFF | TGTGCCAGCGCCTGGGACAGGGGACGGTCTGAAGCTTTCTTT
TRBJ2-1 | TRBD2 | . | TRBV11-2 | CASSSTLGGRVDEQFF | TGTGCCAGCAGCTCTACCCTCGGCGGGAGGGTCGATGAGCAGTTCTTC
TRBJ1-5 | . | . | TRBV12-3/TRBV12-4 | CASSLVRGQPQHF | TGTGCCAGCAGTTTAGTCCGAGGCCAGCCCCAGCATTTT
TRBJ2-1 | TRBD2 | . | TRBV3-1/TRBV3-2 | CASSRRVHSGSSYNEQFF | TGTGCCAGCAGTCGACGCGTTCATAGCGGGAGCTCCTACAATGAGCAGTTCTTC
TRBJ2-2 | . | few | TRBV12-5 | CASGLGGLGELFF | TGTGCTAGTGGTTTAGGGGGTCTGGGGGAGCTGTTTTTT
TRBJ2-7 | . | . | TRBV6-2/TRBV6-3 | CASSYSTNSHYEQYF | TGTGCCAGCAGTTACTCGACTAATTCCCACTACGAGCAGTACTTC